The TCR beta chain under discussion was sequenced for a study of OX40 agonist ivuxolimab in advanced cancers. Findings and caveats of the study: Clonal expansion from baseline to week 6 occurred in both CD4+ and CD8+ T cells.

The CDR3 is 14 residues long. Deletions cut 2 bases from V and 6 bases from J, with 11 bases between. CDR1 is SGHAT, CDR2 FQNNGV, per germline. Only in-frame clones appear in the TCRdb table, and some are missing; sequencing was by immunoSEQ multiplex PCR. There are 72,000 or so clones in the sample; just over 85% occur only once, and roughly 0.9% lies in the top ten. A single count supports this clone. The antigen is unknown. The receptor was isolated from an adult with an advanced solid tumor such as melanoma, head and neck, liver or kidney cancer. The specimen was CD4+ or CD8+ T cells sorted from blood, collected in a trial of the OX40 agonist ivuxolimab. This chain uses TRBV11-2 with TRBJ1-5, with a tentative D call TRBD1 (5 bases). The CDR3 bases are TGTGCCAGCAGCTTATGGGGGGATGCTCAGCCCCAGCATTTT. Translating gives CASSLWGDAQPQHF.